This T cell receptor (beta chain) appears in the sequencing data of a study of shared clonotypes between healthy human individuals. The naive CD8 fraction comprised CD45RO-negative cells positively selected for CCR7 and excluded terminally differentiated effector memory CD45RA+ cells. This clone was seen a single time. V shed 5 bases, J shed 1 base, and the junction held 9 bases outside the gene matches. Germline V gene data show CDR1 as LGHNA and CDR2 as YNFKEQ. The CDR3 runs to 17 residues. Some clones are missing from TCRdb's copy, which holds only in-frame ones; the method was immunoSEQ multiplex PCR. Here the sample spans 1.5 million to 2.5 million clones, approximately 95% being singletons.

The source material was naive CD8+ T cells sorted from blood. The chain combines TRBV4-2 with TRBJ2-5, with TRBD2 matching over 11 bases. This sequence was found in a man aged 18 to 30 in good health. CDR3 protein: CASSSSLAGAIQETQYF. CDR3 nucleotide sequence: TGTGCCAGCAGCTCGTCACTAGCGGGGGCGATCCAAGAGACCCAGTACTTC.